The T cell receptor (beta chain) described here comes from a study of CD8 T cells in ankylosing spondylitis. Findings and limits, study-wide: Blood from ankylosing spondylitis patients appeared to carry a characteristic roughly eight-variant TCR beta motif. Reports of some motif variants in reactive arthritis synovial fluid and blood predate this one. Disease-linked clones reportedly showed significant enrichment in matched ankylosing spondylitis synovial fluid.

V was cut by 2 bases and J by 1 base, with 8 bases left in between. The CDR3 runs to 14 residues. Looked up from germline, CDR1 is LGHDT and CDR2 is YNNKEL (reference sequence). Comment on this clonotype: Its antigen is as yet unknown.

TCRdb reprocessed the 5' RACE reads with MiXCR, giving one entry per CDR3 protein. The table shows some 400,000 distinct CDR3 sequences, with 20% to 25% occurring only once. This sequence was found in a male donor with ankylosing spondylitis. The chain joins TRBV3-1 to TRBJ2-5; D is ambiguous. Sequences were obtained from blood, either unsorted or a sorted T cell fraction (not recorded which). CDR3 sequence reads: CASSQYWGQETQYF. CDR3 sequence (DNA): TGTGCCAGCAGCCAATATTGGGGCCAAGAGACCCAGTACTTC.